This TCR beta chain was obtained from a study of blood T cell repertoires in COVID-19. Looking at the study overall: Sites across the United States, Italy and Spain contributed samples from acute and convalescent COVID-19.

Cohort assignment relied on participant-reported clinical history. Sequencing was performed with immunoSEQ multiplex PCR; in TCRdb, only in-frame clones are kept and a portion is missing. The repertoire consists of over 250,000 clones, with 70% to 90% occurring once and the leading ten covering about 5%. Sequencing used PBMCs or T cells enriched from blood (not recorded which). This receptor was identified in a woman between 25 and 40 years old who had recovered from COVID-19.

The CDR3 DNA reads TGTGCCAGCAGTAAGACAGGGGTCTATGGCTACACCTTC. Its protein product is CASSKTGVYGYTF. The genes are TRBV6-5 and TRBJ1-2; 8 bases match TRBD1. Germline trimming cut 5 bases from V and 4 bases from J; bases unmatched to any gene: 3. Germline CDR1 is MNHEY and CDR2 is SVGAGI. The CDR3 loop spans 13 amino acids.